This T cell receptor beta chain emerged from a study of control samples from healthy donors and cancer patients. The data were produced by immunoSEQ multiplex PCR, yet TCRdb's version contains in-frame clones alone and is incomplete. Of over 200,000 clones listed, approximately 80% are singletons. The CDR3 length is 14 residues. Germline loops: CDR1 SGHDT, CDR2 YYEEEE. V shed 0 bases and J shed 11 bases, with 15 bases lying between them. This sequence was found in a woman in her sixties or seventies with lung cancer. The gene calls are TRBV5-6 and TRBJ2-1; D is perhaps TRBD2 (6 bases). Sequencing used PBMCs. In DNA form, the CDR3 reads TGTGCCAGCAGCTTGGGGGCGGGACTTAGTAAGCAGTTCTTC. This translates into CASSLGAGLSKQFF.